A single sample is the source of the 26 T cell receptor beta chains below, sequenced in a study of PD-1 blockade in classical Hodgkin lymphoma. TCRdb's copy holds only in-frame clones and misses some; the assay was immunoSEQ multiplex PCR. Of about 7,300 clones in the sample, approximately 80% are singletons; the top ten hold 30% to 40%. Described time point: cycle 4 day 1 (C4D1), after more than five weeks of nivolumab. Patients all relapsed after autologous stem cell transplantation, and there was variation in brentuximab vedotin exposure. Isolated CD8+ T cells were derived from thawed PBMCs through magnetic negative selection. This sample comprised CD8+ T cells from blood, obtained before the fourth cycle of nivolumab. The receptors were gathered from a human donor with classical Hodgkin lymphoma.

CDR3 amino acids: CAISESDSYLNEQFF. The CDR3 bases are TGTGCCATCAGTGAGTCGGATAGCTATCTCAATGAGCAGTTCTTC. The rearrangement joins TRBV10-3 to TRBJ2-1; no clear D. Trimming took off 0 bases at V and 6 bases at J, with 12 bases between the two ends. CDR3 length equals 15 residues. Germline V gene lookup returns CDR1 ENHRY and CDR2 SYGVKD.

The V call is TRBV7-9, the J call TRBJ1-5; unclear D gene. Germline loops: CDR1 SEHNR, CDR2 FQNEAQ (reference sequence). V lost 4 bases and J 6 bases, leaving 10 bases between the germline ends. The CDR3 extends over 13 amino acids. CDR3 nucleotides: TGTGCCAGCAGCTCCGCCCGGGGTCAGCCCCAGCATTTT. Encoded protein: CASSSARGQPQHF.

On this clone: This may be a read error, as it is one base from a much larger clone. Within the sample, other DNA sequences also encode this same CDR3. The DNA of the CDR3 is TGTGCCAGCAGCTTAGGTACTGAAGCTTTCTTT. Translation gives CASSLGTEAFF. V usage is TRBV11-1 and J usage is TRBJ1-1, with D hard to call. This CDR3 is 11 amino acids long. Germline V gene lookup returns CDR1 SGHAT and CDR2 FQDESV (reference sequence). The V and J ends lost 1 base and 5 bases respectively, with 2 bases between them.

In this sample, this clone turned up once. The chain employs TRBV19 and TRBJ2-7, with TRBD2 matching over 8 bases. This CDR3 is built from 15 residues. Germline assignment: CDR1 LNHDA and CDR2 SQIVND (reference sequence). Trimming took 7 bases from V and 2 from J; bases not matched to a gene: 10. In DNA form, the CDR3 reads TGTGCCAGTACCCAGGACGGGAGGGGCACCTACGAGCAGTACTTC. This encodes CASTQDGRGTYEQYF.

Only one count was recorded for this clone. The J gene is TRBJ2-1, the V gene TRBV28; the D gene is possibly TRBD2 (5 bases). CDR3 length: 15 residues. The germline V gene has CDR1 MDHEN and CDR2 SYDVKM. Trimming cost V 2 bases and J 5 bases, with 13 bases left between them. The CDR3 sequence: CASSLVGRGNNEQFF. CDR3 DNA: TGTGCCAGCAGTTTAGTAGGACGGGGAAACAATGAGCAGTTCTTC.

The rearrangement uses TRBV10-3 and TRBJ2-1, with 8 bases that match TRBD2. Germline V gene sequence: CDR1 ENHRY, CDR2 SYGVKD. The CDR3 has 15 amino acids. Losses at the gene ends were 6 bases for V and 1 base for J; bases not matched to a gene: 5. The CDR3 nucleotides are TGTGCCATCAGGTCCGGGACTAGTTCCTACAATGAGCAGTTCTTC. Its protein is CAIRSGTSSYNEQFF.

The gene calls are TRBV27 and TRBJ1-6, with D perhaps TRBD1 (5 bases). V was shortened by 3 bases and J by 0 bases, with 15 bases between the two germline ends. The CDR3 spans 18 residues. CDR1 and CDR2 (germline): MNHEY, SMNVEV (reference sequence). This CDR3 reads CASSFGESGTSYNSPLHF. CDR3 DNA: TGTGCCAGCAGTTTCGGGGAGAGTGGGACCTCCTATAATTCACCCCTCCACTTT.

The V call is TRBV7-9, the J call TRBJ2-7; no reliable D call. From germline, CDR1 is SEHNR and CDR2 FQNEAQ (reference sequence). V lost 3 bases and J lost 4, with 10 bases in between. The CDR3 contains 13 residues. This CDR3 reads CASSLKKGYEQYF. The CDR3 nucleotides read TGTGCCAGCAGCTTGAAAAAGGGTTACGAGCAGTACTTC.

This clone was counted a few times. The chain couples TRBV13 to TRBJ1-5; weak D call: TRBD1 (6 bases). The CDR3 is made up of 15 amino acids. Germline V gene sequence: CDR1 PRHDT, CDR2 FYEKMQ (reference sequence). The V gene lost 0 bases and the J gene lost 1 base, with 7 bases spanning the gap. The CDR3 here is CASSLGRGSNQPQHF. CDR3 nucleotide sequence: TGTGCCAGCAGCTTAGGCAGGGGAAGCAATCAGCCCCAGCATTTT.

This chain links TRBV6-5 with TRBJ1-2, with D tentatively TRBD1 (5 bases). This CDR3 has 16 residues. V dropped 1 base and J dropped 4 bases, with 16 bases sitting between them. CDR1 is MNHEY, CDR2 SVGAGI, per germline. This CDR3 is CASSYLSRVLLYGYTF. CDR3 nucleotides: TGTGCCAGCAGTTACTTATCCAGGGTATTGCTCTATGGCTACACCTTC.

A few counts support this clone. The rearrangement uses TRBV15 and TRBJ2-5; D may be TRBD2 (6 bases). This CDR3 is 17 amino acids long. The V and J ends lost 3 bases and 4 bases respectively, with 21 bases between them. Germline CDR1 reads LNHNV; CDR2 reads YYDKDF (reference sequence). As DNA, the CDR3 is TGTGCCACCAGCAGCCTCTGGGACTTCCGGTCCTTAGAGACCCAGTACTTC. Its protein product is CATSSLWDFRSLETQYF. Based on the CDR3 plus reference TRBV15 and TRBJ2-5, the full variable domain is DAMVIQNPRYQVTQFGKPVTLSCSQTLNHNVMYWYQQKSSQAPKLLFHYYDKDFNNEADTPDNFQSRRPNTSFCFLDIRSPGLGDTAMYLCATSSLWDFRSLETQYFGPGTRLLVL.

V is TRBV10-3 and J is TRBJ1-2, with unresolved D. The V end lost 9 bases, the J end lost 8 bases, and 28 bases lay between the germline ends. The CDR3 runs to 16 residues. The germline gives CDR1 ENHRY, CDR2 SYGVKD. The CDR3 bases are TGTGCCATAGTTGATGATCCCTGGACTGATCAAAGGGGCTACACCTTC. It is translated as CAIVDDPWTDQRGYTF.

The chain carries TRBV7-9 and TRBJ2-7; possible D gene TRBD2, 6 bases. The germline V gene encodes CDR1 SEHNR and CDR2 FQNEAQ (reference sequence). The CDR3 consists of 15 residues. V was clipped by 5 bases and J by 0 bases, with 14 bases between them. The CDR3 sequence: CASSHAPGLSYEQYF. CDR3 sequence (DNA): TGTGCCAGCAGCCACGCCCCGGGACTCTCCTACGAGCAGTACTTC.

A word on this clone: Germline is not matched at one junction end, which may reflect a read error. The V gene is TRBV7-7, the J gene TRBJ2-1, with D hard to call. The CDR3 is 13 amino acids. Germline CDR1 is SSHAT and CDR2 is FNYEAQ (reference sequence). The CDR3 is CASSRGGFNEQFF. CDR3 in DNA: TGTGCTAGCAGCCGTGGCGGTTTCAATGAGCAGTTCTTC.

V usage is TRBV4-3 and J usage is TRBJ2-1; D possibly corresponds to TRBD2 (7 bases). Trimming took off 0 bases at V and 1 base at J, with 13 bases between the two ends. This CDR3 has 17 residues. Germline CDR1 and CDR2: LGHNA and YSLEER. In DNA form, the CDR3 reads TGCGCCAGCAGCCAAGATGGGGGCGGGGGTTCCTACAATGAGCAGTTCTTC. Translation gives CASSQDGGGGSYNEQFF.

V gene TRBV25-1 combines with J gene TRBJ1-6; 7 bases fit TRBD1. The CDR3 covers 14 residues. Germline V gene sequence: CDR1 MGHDK, CDR2 SYGVNS. After removal of 6 bases from V and 6 bases from J, the junction contained 5 bases not matched to a gene. This CDR3 reads CASRGQGGNSPLHF. In DNA, the CDR3 is TGTGCCAGCAGGGGGCAGGGGGGTAATTCACCCCTCCACTTT.

This clone is judged medium-sized (0.01 to 0.1%). V and J are TRBV5-6 and TRBJ2-2; the D is unclear. Germline-derived CDR1 and CDR2 are SGHDT and YYEEEE. The CDR3 has 13 amino acids. The V and J ends lost 0 bases and 2 bases respectively, with 2 bases between them. The CDR3 sequence: CASSLVNTGELFF. The DNA of the CDR3 is TGTGCCAGCAGCTTGGTAAACACCGGGGAGCTGTTTTTT.

This chain joins TRBV11-1 and TRBJ1-1; D is uncertain. Trimming took 5 bases from V and 4 from J, leaving 17 bases between them. Germline V lookup: CDR1 SGHAT, CDR2 FQDESV (reference sequence). The CDR3 runs 15 residues. CDR3 sequence reads: CASSQTAVGSTEAFF. CDR3 sequence (DNA): TGTGCCAGCAGCCAAACAGCCGTGGGGTCCACTGAAGCTTTCTTT.

This clone was recorded only once. The genes are TRBV28 and TRBJ1-4; TRBD1 matches 7 bases. V lost 2 bases to trimming and J lost 10 bases; unmatched junction nucleotides: 10. This CDR3 is 15 amino acids long. CDR1 MDHEN and CDR2 SYDVKM come from the germline V gene. The CDR3 sequence: CASSLPRTGARKLFF. The CDR3 nucleotides are TGTGCCAGCAGTTTACCCAGGACAGGTGCTCGAAAACTGTTTTTT.

Only a few counts were recorded for this clone. V and J are TRBV7-8 and TRBJ1-2; 11 positions agree with TRBD1. The CDR3 extends over 17 amino acids. Germline CDR1 reads SGHVS; CDR2 reads FQNEAQ. V shed 3 bases, J shed 4 bases, and the junction held 10 bases outside the gene matches. CDR3 in amino acids: CASSFGQGASGVYGYTF. The DNA for the CDR3 is TGTGCCAGCAGCTTTGGACAGGGGGCCTCTGGTGTCTATGGCTACACCTTC.

V is TRBV29-1 and J is TRBJ2-7; D may be TRBD1 (6 bases). Germline loops: CDR1 SQVTM, CDR2 ANQGSEA. The germline V and J ends were trimmed by 7 bases and 3 bases, with 13 bases remaining between them. The CDR3 is made up of 12 amino acids. For the CDR3, the DNA is TGCAGCGCCACAGGGAAAAACTACGAGCAGTACTTC. Amino acid sequence: CSATGKNYEQYF.

This chain links TRBV6-5 with TRBJ1-4; D not resolved. V lost 6 bases to trimming and J lost 0 bases, with 11 bases between them. CDR3 length: 15 amino acids. Germline CDR1 MNHEY, CDR2 SVGAGI. The CDR3 region has the DNA TGTGCCAGCAGAGTACGCTTCGCAACTAATGAAAAACTGTTTTTT. As protein: CASRVRFATNEKLFF.

This chain uses TRBV7-9 with TRBJ2-7; the D is unclear. CDR1 is SEHNR and CDR2 is FQNEAQ in the germline V gene (reference sequence). V shed 0 bases and J shed 4 bases, with 7 bases lying between them. The CDR3 covers 13 residues. The CDR3 is CASSLAVGYEQYF. Written as DNA, the CDR3 is TGTGCCAGCAGCTTAGCCGTAGGGTACGAGCAGTACTTC.

This clone was seen just once. The chain joins TRBV2 to TRBJ1-5, with 10 bases fitting TRBD1. Germline V gene sequence: CDR1 SNHLY, CDR2 FYNNEI. The CDR3 covers 18 residues. Trimming cost V 6 bases and J 0 bases; bases outside gene matches: 11. The chain's CDR3 is CASRSFGTGEYSNQPQHF. The CDR3 DNA is TGTGCCAGCAGATCCTTCGGGACAGGGGAATATAGCAATCAGCCCCAGCATTTT. Drawing the rest from reference TRBV2 and TRBJ1-5, the complete variable domain is EPEVTQTPSHQVTQMGQEVILRCVPISNHLYFYWYRQILGQKVEFLVSFYNNEISEKSEIFDDQFSVERPDGSNFTLKIRSTKLEDSAMYFCASRSFGTGEYSNQPQHFGDGTRLSIL.

CDR3 sequence reads: CASSLVAGLTEAFF. The CDR3 bases are TGTGCCAGCAGCTTGGTGGCAGGGTTAACTGAAGCTTTCTTT. The V and J genes are TRBV5-6 and TRBJ1-1, with D tentatively TRBD1 (5 bases). Germline V gene data show CDR1 as SGHDT and CDR2 as YYEEEE. The CDR3 is made up of 14 amino acids. The V end was cut by 0 bases, the J end by 5 bases, with 11 bases between. Full variable domain (missing parts from reference TRBV5-6 and TRBJ1-1): DAGVTQSPTHLIKTRGQQVTLRCSPKSGHDTVSWYQQALGQGPQFIFQYYEEEERQRGNFPDRFSGHQFPNYSSELNVNALLLGDSALYLCASSLVAGLTEAFFGQGTRLTVV.

This chain uses TRBV15 with TRBJ1-2, with D unclear. In germline, CDR1 is LNHNV, CDR2 YYDKDF (reference sequence). CDR3 length equals 15 residues. V gave up 1 base and J gave up 8 bases, with 17 bases separating them. The CDR3 sequence is CATSRVRKDSFGYTF. CDR3 nucleotide sequence: TGTGCCACCAGCAGAGTGCGTAAGGACTCCTTCGGCTACACCTTC.